This note documents a single T cell receptor (beta chain) sequence. V lost 3 bases and J 2 bases, leaving 8 bases between the germline ends. This CDR3 spans 14 amino acids. Germline V gene data show CDR1 as LGHDT and CDR2 as YNNKEL (reference sequence). Assay used: immunoSEQ multiplex PCR; TCRdb lists only in-frame clones, some missing. The sample shows just over 60,000 clones, approximately 79% of them seen only once. These data belong to a study of blood T cell repertoires in COVID-19. The sequenced sample was peripheral blood. The receptor comes from a woman aged 80 or over with active or convalescent COVID-19. V usage is TRBV3-1 (or the pseudogene TRBV3-2) and J usage is TRBJ1-5; no clear D. In nucleotides, the CDR3 is TGTGCCAGCAGCCACGCTTCGGGCAATCAGCCCCAGCATTTT. This sequence encodes CASSHASGNQPQHF.